The 29 T cell receptor beta chains reported below all come from one sample, sequenced in a study of T cell responses to AZD1222 COVID-19 vaccine. The protocol was immunoSEQ multiplex PCR, while the TCRdb copy is restricted to in-frame clones and leaves out a portion. Of 54,000 or so clones in the sample, 87% were seen once. The specimen was peripheral blood, collected on day 0 of AZD1222 vaccination. These receptors were obtained from an adult in good health.

V and J are TRBV9 and TRBJ1-2, with TRBD1 identical over 7 bases. The CDR3 is made up of 15 amino acids. CDR1 SGDLS and CDR2 YYNGEE come from the germline V gene. V lost 0 bases to trimming and J lost 8 bases; unmatched junction nucleotides: 10. This CDR3 reads CASSVETGLAWGYTF. In DNA form, the CDR3 reads TGTGCCAGCAGCGTAGAGACAGGGCTGGCGTGGGGCTACACCTTC.

The J gene is TRBJ1-5, the V gene TRBV24-1, with D tentatively TRBD1 (6 bases). This CDR3 comprises 13 residues. Germline loops: CDR1 KGHDR, CDR2 SFDVKD. The ends were cut back, 6 bases at V and 5 bases at J, with 10 bases in the middle. The CDR3: CATSSGGYQPQHF. CDR3 coding DNA: TGTGCCACCAGTTCTGGGGGCTATCAGCCCCAGCATTTT.

The V gene is TRBV27, the J gene TRBJ1-2; tentative D call: TRBD1 (6 bases). With 6 bases removed from V and 3 bases from J, the gap between germline ends came to 20 bases. CDR1 is MNHEY and CDR2 is SMNVEV in the germline V gene (reference sequence). The CDR3 sequence is 16 residues long. CDR3 region: CASSLRGGAWDYGYTF. The CDR3 DNA is TGTGCCAGCAGCCTAAGAGGGGGGGCCTGGGACTATGGCTACACCTTC.

The chain has TRBV7-9 and TRBJ1-6, with TRBD1 identical over 8 bases. Germline V lookup: CDR1 SEHNR, CDR2 FQNEAQ (reference sequence). Trimming at V came to 0 bases and at J to 10 bases, leaving 8 bases not matched to a gene. The CDR3 has 16 amino acids. CDR3 sequence (DNA): TGTGCCAGCAGCTTAGCAGCAGGGGGCGGTGGGTCACCCCTCCACTTT. Its protein is CASSLAAGGGGSPLHF.

This clone was seen a single time. The rearrangement uses TRBV6-5 and TRBJ2-2; the match to TRBD2 covers 12 bases. V shed 9 bases, J shed 3 bases, and the junction held 5 bases outside the gene matches. This CDR3 contains 15 residues. Germline CDR1 is MNHEY and CDR2 is SVGAGI. As DNA, the CDR3 is TGTGCCAGGACCCTAGCGGGGGGGTACACCGGGGAGCTGTTTTTT. Translated: CARTLAGGYTGELFF.

The chain has TRBV4-3 and TRBJ2-2; 8 nucleotides match TRBD1. V shed 4 bases, J shed 1 base, and the junction held 2 bases outside the gene matches. The germline V gene encodes CDR1 LGHNA and CDR2 YSLEER. The CDR3 runs to 15 residues. CDR3 in amino acids: CASSPGTGNTGELFF. DNA for the CDR3: TGCGCCAGCAGCCCCGGGACAGGGAACACCGGGGAGCTGTTTTTT.

The chain links TRBV24-1 to TRBJ2-3, with 14 nucleotides matching TRBD2. The germline V gene has CDR1 KGHDR and CDR2 SFDVKD. V shed 7 bases and J 4 bases; nucleotides not matched to a gene: 9. The CDR3 has 17 amino acids. In DNA, the CDR3 is TGTGCCACCAGCCCGACTAGCGGGGGGGCCAGGTCAGATACGCAGTATTTT. Amino acids: CATSPTSGGARSDTQYF.

The rearrangement uses TRBV12-3 or TRBV12-4 and TRBJ1-2; D is undetermined. This CDR3 contains 13 residues. V was shortened by 8 bases and J by 8 bases, with 18 bases between the two germline ends. The CDR3 protein is CASGSRFPSGYTF. CDR3 nucleotides: TGTGCCAGCGGGAGCCGGTTCCCCTCCGGCTACACCTTC.

The chain recombines TRBV12-3 or TRBV12-4 with TRBJ2-5; D gene unclear. The CDR3 length is 12 residues. Trimming shortened V by 6 bases and J by 5 bases, and 10 bases separated the two germline ends. The CDR3 protein is CASSLYGETQYF. The DNA for the CDR3 is TGTGCCAGCAGCCTGTACGGGGAGACCCAGTACTTC.

The chain links TRBV18 to TRBJ1-1; D is unclear. This CDR3 comprises 13 residues. Trimming stripped 6 bases from V and 3 bases from J, with 11 bases between. Germline V lookup: CDR1 KGHSH, CDR2 LQKENI. In nucleotides, the CDR3 is TGTGCCAGCTCCTCATCATGGGACACTGAAGCTTTCTTT. Its protein is CASSSSWDTEAFF.

The genes are TRBV28 and TRBJ1-3, with no clear D. Trimming removed 6 bases at V and 3 bases at J, with 18 bases between. Germline V gene lookup returns CDR1 MDHEN and CDR2 SYDVKM. There are 16 residues in the CDR3. The CDR3 protein is CASRGSGSGFGNTIYF. The CDR3 DNA follows: TGTGCCAGCAGGGGGAGTGGCAGCGGCTTTGGAAACACCATATATTTT.

A single count supports this clone. This chain links TRBV4-1 with TRBJ2-4; 7 positions match TRBD1. Per the germline V gene, CDR1 is MGHRA and CDR2 is YSYEKL. V lost 0 bases to trimming and J lost 6 bases; unmatched junction nucleotides: 11. The length of the CDR3 is 17 residues. The CDR3 loop is CASSQDQRRGIGNIQYF. CDR3 DNA sequence: TGCGCCAGCAGCCAAGATCAGCGCAGGGGGATTGGAAACATTCAGTACTTC.

This chain connects TRBV30 to TRBJ1-6, with D tentatively TRBD1 (6 bases). The CDR3 is made up of 15 amino acids. The germline V gene has CDR1 GTSNPN and CDR2 SVGIG (reference sequence). The V gene lost 0 bases and the J gene lost 10 bases, with 16 bases spanning the gap. In DNA form, the CDR3 reads TGTGCCTGGAGTGTACCAGGGGAGGGAAGCTCACCCCTCCACTTT. Its translation: CAWSVPGEGSSPLHF.

The genes are TRBV3-1 (or the pseudogene TRBV3-2) and TRBJ1-1; D is possibly TRBD1 (5 bases). Trimming pared 2 bases from V and 7 bases from J, leaving 23 bases between. The CDR3 extends over 17 amino acids. Per germline, CDR1 LGHDT and CDR2 YNNKEL (reference sequence). This CDR3 is CASSQINQGGGRDEAFF. CDR3 nucleotide sequence: TGTGCCAGCAGCCAAATTAATCAGGGAGGTGGGAGAGATGAAGCTTTCTTT.

This clone appeared a few times. This chain joins TRBV5-4 and TRBJ1-2, with TRBD1 matching 7 bases. There are 14 residues in the CDR3. With 4 bases clipped from V and 2 bases from J, the junction kept 5 bases outside the gene matches. Per germline, CDR1 SGHNT and CDR2 YYREEE (reference sequence). The CDR3 DNA follows: TGTGCCAGCAGCGGTGGGGGACAGAACTATGGCTACACCTTC. It specifies CASSGGGQNYGYTF.

This chain connects TRBV5-4 to TRBJ2-5; perhaps TRBD1 as D (6 bases). Trimming left V 7 bases short and J 5 bases short, with 18 bases between. The CDR3 contains 14 residues. The V gene's germline CDR1 is SGHNT and CDR2 YYREEE (reference sequence). The CDR3 reads CASRFGGGSETQYF. CDR3 coding DNA: TGTGCCAGCCGATTTGGGGGCGGCTCGGAGACCCAGTACTTC.

This clone came up once. The chain couples TRBV7-2 to TRBJ2-1; D is uncertain. Trimming left V 2 bases short and J 6 bases short, with 8 bases between. This CDR3 contains 13 residues. Germline V CDR1 and CDR2: SGHTA, FQGNSA. The CDR3 loop is CASSLQFSNEQFF. CDR3 coding DNA: TGTGCCAGCAGCTTACAGTTCAGCAATGAGCAGTTCTTC.

The rearrangement joins TRBV28 to TRBJ2-5, with D possibly being TRBD2 (6 bases). There are 12 residues in the CDR3. The V end lost 10 bases, the J end lost 5 bases, and 14 bases lay between the germline ends. Germline CDR1 reads MDHEN; CDR2 reads SYDVKM. The CDR3 DNA reads TGTGCCACCGAAATACGGGGGGAGACCCAGTACTTC. Translating it yields CATEIRGETQYF.

V usage is TRBV4-3 and J usage is TRBJ1-3; D is ambiguous. Germline loops: CDR1 LGHNA, CDR2 YSLEER. CDR3 length equals 16 residues. Between the trimmed V and J ends, which lost 0 bases and 0 bases, there was a span of 9 bases. CDR3 DNA sequence: TGCGCCAGCAGCCAAGATAGAGCTCGCTCTGGAAACACCATATATTTT. It specifies CASSQDRARSGNTIYF.

In this sample, this clone turned up once. CDR3 bases: TGTGCCAGCTCATCTACCCTCGGCTCCTACGAGCAGTACTTC. It encodes CASSSTLGSYEQYF. This chain joins TRBV18 and TRBJ2-7; D remains unclear. The germline gives CDR1 KGHSH, CDR2 LQKENI. V lost 5 bases, J lost 0 bases, and 11 bases lay in between. The CDR3 length is 14 residues.

The chain uses TRBV28 and TRBJ1-5, with D maybe TRBD1 (5 bases). Germline values: CDR1 MDHEN, CDR2 SYDVKM. This CDR3 is built from 15 residues. V was cut by 8 bases and J by 1 base, with 15 bases left in between. The CDR3 sequence is CASAFPWGSNQPQHF. For the CDR3, the DNA is TGTGCCAGCGCCTTTCCATGGGGGAGCAATCAGCCCCAGCATTTT.

V and J are TRBV10-3 and TRBJ1-2; D gene unclear. CDR3 size: 16 residues. Deletions cut 11 bases from V and 2 bases from J, with 24 bases between. Germline CDR1 ENHRY, CDR2 SYGVKD. Here the CDR3 DNA reads TGTGCCGCCGGCGGGTCAGGCCACGACACAAACTATGGCTACACCTTC. This gives the protein CAAGGSGHDTNYGYTF.

The chain couples TRBV5-8 to TRBJ1-6, with D uncertain. Germline assignment: CDR1 SGHTS and CDR2 YDEGEE. The CDR3 extends over 16 amino acids. Trimming removed 9 bases from V and 0 bases from J, with 16 bases in between. Written as DNA, the CDR3 is TGTGCCACCCTGACGGACTTTAGCTCCTATAATTCACCCCTCCACTTT. The encoded protein is CATLTDFSSYNSPLHF.

CDR3 DNA: TGTGCCAGCAGCGTAGAGGACAGGGAGGCCTCTGGAAACACCATATATTTT. The encoded protein is CASSVEDREASGNTIYF. The chain carries TRBV9 and TRBJ1-3, with 8 bases identical to TRBD1. Germline assignment: CDR1 SGDLS and CDR2 YYNGEE. The junction had 5 bases not matched to a gene; V was cut back by 0 bases and J by 0 bases. The length of the CDR3 is 17 residues.

The V call is TRBV18, the J call TRBJ1-3; perhaps TRBD1 as D (5 bases). The V gene's germline CDR1 is KGHSH and CDR2 LQKENI. V lost 8 bases, J lost 1 base, and 12 bases lay in between. The CDR3 totals 14 residues. CDR3 nucleotides: TGTGCCAGCCGACCCCAGGGATCTGGAAACACCATATATTTT. Translating it yields CASRPQGSGNTIYF.

The chain combines TRBV14 with TRBJ1-6; D is unclear. Trimming removed 4 bases from V and 6 bases from J, with 16 bases in between. The CDR3 has 16 residues. The germline V gene encodes CDR1 SGHDN and CDR2 FVKESK. CDR3 DNA: TGTGCCAGCAGCCCACTAGGGCAAGGGAGTAATTCACCCCTCCACTTT. It is translated as CASSPLGQGSNSPLHF. The complete variable domain, with remaining parts taken from reference TRBV14 and TRBJ1-6, reads EAGVTQFPSHSVIEKGQTVTLRCDPISGHDNLYWYRRVMGKEIKFLLHFVKESKQDESGMPNNRFLAERTGGTYSTLKVQPAELEDSGVYFCASSPLGQGSNSPLHFGNGTRLTVT.

The CDR3 loop reads CASSPWRGGYTF. Here the CDR3 DNA reads TGTGCCAGCAGTCCGTGGAGGGGGGGCTACACCTTC. The J gene is TRBJ1-2, the V gene TRBV6-6; perhaps TRBD1 as D (6 bases). The CDR3 loop spans 12 amino acids. The V and J ends lost 5 bases and 8 bases respectively, with 12 bases between them. CDR1 is MNHNY and CDR2 is SVGAGI in the germline V gene (reference sequence).

The chain uses TRBV6-5 and TRBJ1-4, with D perhaps TRBD1 (5 bases). The CDR3 loop spans 13 amino acids. Per the germline V gene, CDR1 is MNHEY and CDR2 is SVGAGI. Trimming took off 5 bases at V and 5 bases at J, with 9 bases between the two ends. CDR3 loop: CASSRGWNEKLFF. For the CDR3, the DNA is TGTGCCAGCAGTCGGGGGTGGAATGAAAAACTGTTTTTT.

The chain has TRBV2 and TRBJ1-2; 7 bases line up with TRBD1. Germline CDR1 is SNHLY and CDR2 is FYNNEI. The CDR3 is 15 residues long. V was pared by 6 bases and J by 2 bases, with 9 bases of the junction left unmatched. The CDR3 DNA follows: TGTGCCAGCAGCGTGTTCCCAGGGGGGAACTATGGCTACACCTTC. Residues: CASSVFPGGNYGYTF.